This T cell receptor beta chain was profiled in a study of blood T cell repertoires in COVID-19 (dated by TCRdb to 2018 to 2020). As for the study more broadly: Collaborator samples came from the United States, Italy and Spain and covered acute and convalescent phases of COVID-19. The prospective study material was composed of cDNA or gDNA derived from T cells, B-cell-depleted T cells, or PBMCs. Subjects who had been exposed to COVID-19, were actively infected with it, or had recovered from it provided the deeply sampled blood TCRbeta repertoires that made up the dataset. The repertoires were released in a freely available public database intended as a resource for research on the immune response to SARS-CoV-2. Samples were obtained from the ongoing ImmuneRACE study (first 160 participants) and from 1,254 subjects provided by 6 global collaborators. Sample metadata almost always included a de-identified subject ID, COVID-19 status, age in years and sex. Where HLA class I and class II types were available, the types were taken from metadata supplied by the sample provider, not from assay-based typing.

The CDR3 numbers 14 residues from cysteine through phenylalanine. Only the CDR3 portion is preserved as DNA: 42 bases, with reading frame beginning at the first base. According to the germline V gene, CDR1 reads SNHLY and CDR2 reads FYNNEI. Trimming at the junction amounts to 0 bases on V and 9 bases on J, and the germline ends lie 15 bases apart. TCRbeta CDR3 regions were amplified from genomic DNA by means of the immunoSEQ Assay, a bias-controlled multiplex PCR. On the study's bioinformatics: Within the assay, amplification of reference gene primers was used to estimate how many nucleated cells each sample contained. Sequence reads were collapsed and filtered to measure the absolute abundance of every unique TCRbeta CDR3 rearrangement. For each sample, productive Simpson clonality was calculated as the square root of Simpson's diversity index over productive rearrangements. Here the immuneACCESS table is served through TCRdb, limited to in-frame sequences with V and J called. Missing clones are a known gap in these copies; in checked studies unresolved V genes cover under half, and the rest lacks a known reason. V and J calls plus clone size are reproduced from that table; the DNA served to infer D and trimming. The sample table contains just over 250,000 clones; only one count was recorded for around nine tenths of them. The top ten constitute approximately 9.8% of the sample.

Samples from volunteer blood donors who had recovered from COVID-19 were contributed by a second Seattle source. Whole blood was collected in K2EDTA tubes by collaborating institutions according to the institutions' own protocols. For TCRbeta analysis, collaborator samples were shipped as frozen whole blood, as isolated PBMCs, or as DNA extracted from either sample type. Study-wide conclusions, independent of this receptor: The amount of clinical and demographic metadata varied by source and participant and was provided uncurated.

A remark on this clone: No antigen is known for it. No clone much larger than this one lies a single base away; base qualities are absent.

This TCR was sampled from a man between 40 and 49 years old who had recovered from COVID-19. The sequenced sample consisted of peripheral blood. Rearrangement joined TRBV2 to TRBJ2-7; the best D guess is TRBD2, with 6 bases matching. Here is the DNA: TGTGCCAGCAGTGAAGCGGGAGGAGCCGCTGCGCAGTACTTC. This is translated as CASSEAGGAAAQYF.